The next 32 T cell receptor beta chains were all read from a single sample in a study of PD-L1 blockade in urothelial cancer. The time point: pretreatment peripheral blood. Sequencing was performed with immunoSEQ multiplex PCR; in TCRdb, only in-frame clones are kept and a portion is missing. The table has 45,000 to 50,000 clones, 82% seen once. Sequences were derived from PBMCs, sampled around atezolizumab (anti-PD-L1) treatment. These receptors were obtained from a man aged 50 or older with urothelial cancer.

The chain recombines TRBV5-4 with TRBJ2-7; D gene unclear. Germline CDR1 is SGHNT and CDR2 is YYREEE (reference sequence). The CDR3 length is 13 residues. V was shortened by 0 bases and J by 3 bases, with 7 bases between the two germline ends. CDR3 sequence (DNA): TGTGCCAGCAGCTTGGGACTTATCTACGAGCAGTACTTC. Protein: CASSLGLIYEQYF. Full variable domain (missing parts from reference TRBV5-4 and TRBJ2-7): ETGVTQSPTHLIKTRGQQVTLRCSSQSGHNTVSWYQQALGQGPQFIFQYYREEENGRGNFPPRFSGLQFPNYSSELNVNALELDDSALYLCASSLGLIYEQYFGPGTRLTVT.

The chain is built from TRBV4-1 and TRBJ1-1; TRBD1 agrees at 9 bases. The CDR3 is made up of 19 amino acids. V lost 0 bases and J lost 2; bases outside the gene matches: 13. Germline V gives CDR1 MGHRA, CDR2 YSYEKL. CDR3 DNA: TGCGCCAGCAGCCAAGAAGACCCCCGACCGGGACAGGGAAACACTGAAGCTTTCTTT. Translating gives CASSQEDPRPGQGNTEAFF.

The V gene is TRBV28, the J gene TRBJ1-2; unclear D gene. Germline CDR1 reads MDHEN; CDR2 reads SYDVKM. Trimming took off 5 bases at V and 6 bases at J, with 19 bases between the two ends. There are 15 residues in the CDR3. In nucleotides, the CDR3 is TGTGCCAGCAGTCCCCCTCGACATTTTGATAATGGCTACACCTTC. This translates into CASSPPRHFDNGYTF.

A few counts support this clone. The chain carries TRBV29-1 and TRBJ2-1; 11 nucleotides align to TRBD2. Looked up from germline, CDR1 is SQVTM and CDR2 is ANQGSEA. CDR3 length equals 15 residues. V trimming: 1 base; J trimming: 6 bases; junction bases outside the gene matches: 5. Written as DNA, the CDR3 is TGCAGCGTTGAAGGCCTAGCGGGGGGCATCAATGAGCAGTTCTTC. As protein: CSVEGLAGGINEQFF.

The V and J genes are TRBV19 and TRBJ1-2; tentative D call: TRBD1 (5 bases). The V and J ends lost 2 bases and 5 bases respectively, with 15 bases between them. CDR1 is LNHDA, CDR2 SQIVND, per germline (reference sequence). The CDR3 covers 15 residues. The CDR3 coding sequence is TGTGCCAGTAGTATAATAAAGGCAGGGCCATATGGCTACACCTTC. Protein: CASSIIKAGPYGYTF. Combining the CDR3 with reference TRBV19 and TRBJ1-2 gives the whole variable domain DGGITQSPKYLFRKEGQNVTLSCEQNLNHDAMYWYRQDPGQGLRLIYYSQIVNDFQKGDIAEGYSVSREKKESFPLTVTSAQKNPTAFYLCASSIIKAGPYGYTFGSGTRLTVV.

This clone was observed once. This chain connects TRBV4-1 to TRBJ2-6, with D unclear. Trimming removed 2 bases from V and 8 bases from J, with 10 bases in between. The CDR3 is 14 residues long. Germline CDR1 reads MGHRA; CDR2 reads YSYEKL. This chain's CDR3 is CASSQPLMSNVLTF. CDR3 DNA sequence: TGCGCCAGCAGCCAACCTTTAATGTCCAACGTCCTGACTTTC.

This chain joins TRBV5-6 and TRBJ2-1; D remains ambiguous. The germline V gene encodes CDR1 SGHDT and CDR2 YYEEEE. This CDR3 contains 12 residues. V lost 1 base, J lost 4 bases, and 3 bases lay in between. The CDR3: CASSLQYNEQFF. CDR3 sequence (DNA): TGTGCCAGCAGCTTGCAGTACAATGAGCAGTTCTTC.

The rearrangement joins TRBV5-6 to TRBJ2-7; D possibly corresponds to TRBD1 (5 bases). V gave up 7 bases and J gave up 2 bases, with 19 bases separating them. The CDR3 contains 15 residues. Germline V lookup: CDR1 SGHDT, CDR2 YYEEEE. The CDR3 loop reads CASASRHRPPYEQYF. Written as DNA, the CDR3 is TGTGCCAGCGCCTCCCGGCACAGGCCACCCTACGAGCAGTACTTC.

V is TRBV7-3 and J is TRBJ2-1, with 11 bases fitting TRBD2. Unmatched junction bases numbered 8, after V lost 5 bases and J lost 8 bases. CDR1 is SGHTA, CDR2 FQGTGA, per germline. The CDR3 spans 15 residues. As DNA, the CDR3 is TGTGCCAGCAGCCCAACTAGCGGGAGTCATCATGAGCAGTTCTTC. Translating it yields CASSPTSGSHHEQFF.

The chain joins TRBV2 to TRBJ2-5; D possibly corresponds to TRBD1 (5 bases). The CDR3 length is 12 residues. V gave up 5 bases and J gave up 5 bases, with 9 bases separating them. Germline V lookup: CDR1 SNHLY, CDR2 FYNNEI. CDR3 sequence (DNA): TGTGCCAGCAGTACACACAGGGAGACCCAGTACTTC. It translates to CASSTHRETQYF.

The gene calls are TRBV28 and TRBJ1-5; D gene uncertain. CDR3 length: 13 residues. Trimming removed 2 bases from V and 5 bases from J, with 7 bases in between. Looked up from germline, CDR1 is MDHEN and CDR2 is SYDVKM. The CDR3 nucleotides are TGTGCCAGCAGTTTAACCGGGGATCAGCCCCAGCATTTT. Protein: CASSLTGDQPQHF.

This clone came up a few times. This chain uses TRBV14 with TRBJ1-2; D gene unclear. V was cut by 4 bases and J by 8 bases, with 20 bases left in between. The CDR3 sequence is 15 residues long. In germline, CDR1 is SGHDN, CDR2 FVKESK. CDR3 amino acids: CASSPWESDHRGYTF. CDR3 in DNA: TGTGCCAGCAGCCCCTGGGAGTCAGATCATAGGGGCTACACCTTC. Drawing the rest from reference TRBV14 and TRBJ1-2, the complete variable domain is EAGVTQFPSHSVIEKGQTVTLRCDPISGHDNLYWYRRVMGKEIKFLLHFVKESKQDESGMPNNRFLAERTGGTYSTLKVQPAELEDSGVYFCASSPWESDHRGYTFGSGTRLTVV.

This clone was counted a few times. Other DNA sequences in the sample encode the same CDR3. The CDR3 spells CASSLGGGVYGYTF. The CDR3 DNA is TGTGCCAGCAGTTTGGGGGGGGGTGTCTATGGCTACACCTTC. The V and J genes are TRBV28 and TRBJ1-2; the D gene is possibly TRBD1 (5 bases). The ends were cut back, 3 bases at V and 4 bases at J, with 12 bases in the middle. The CDR3 loop spans 14 amino acids. The germline CDR1 and CDR2 sequences are MDHEN and SYDVKM.

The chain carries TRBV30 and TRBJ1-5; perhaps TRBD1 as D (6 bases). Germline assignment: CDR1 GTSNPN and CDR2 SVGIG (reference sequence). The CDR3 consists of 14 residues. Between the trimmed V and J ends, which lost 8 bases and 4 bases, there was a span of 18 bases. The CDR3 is CAIGRDNLNQPQHF. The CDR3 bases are TGTGCCATAGGCCGGGACAATCTGAATCAGCCCCAGCATTTT.

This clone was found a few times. DNA of the CDR3: TGTGCCAGCAGCGTAGCGGGACAGGGCGGCGGAGGCTACACCTTC. This encodes CASSVAGQGGGGYTF. V gene TRBV9 combines with J gene TRBJ1-2, with 9 bases matching TRBD1. The germline CDR1 and CDR2 sequences are SGDLS and YYNGEE. After removal of 0 bases from V and 8 bases from J, the junction contained 8 bases not matched to a gene. CDR3 length equals 15 residues.

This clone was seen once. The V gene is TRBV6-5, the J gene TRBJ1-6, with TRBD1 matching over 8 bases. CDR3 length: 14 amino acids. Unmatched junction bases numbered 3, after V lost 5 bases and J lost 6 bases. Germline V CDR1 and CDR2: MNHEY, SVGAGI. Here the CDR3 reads CASSRQGSNSPLHF. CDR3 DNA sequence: TGTGCCAGCAGTAGACAGGGGAGTAATTCACCCCTCCACTTT.

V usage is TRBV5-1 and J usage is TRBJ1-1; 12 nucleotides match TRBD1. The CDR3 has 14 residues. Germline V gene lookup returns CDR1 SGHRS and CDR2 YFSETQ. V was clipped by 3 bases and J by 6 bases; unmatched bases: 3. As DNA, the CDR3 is TGCGCCAGCAGCTCCGGGACAGGGGGCTCTGAAGCTTTCTTT. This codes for CASSSGTGGSEAFF.

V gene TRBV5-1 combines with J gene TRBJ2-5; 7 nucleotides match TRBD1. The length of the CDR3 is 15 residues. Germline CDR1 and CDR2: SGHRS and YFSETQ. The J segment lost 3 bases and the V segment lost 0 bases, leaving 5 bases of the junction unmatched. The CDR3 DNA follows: TGCGCCAGCAGCTTGGATCGTACAGGGGAAGAGACCCAGTACTTC. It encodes CASSLDRTGEETQYF. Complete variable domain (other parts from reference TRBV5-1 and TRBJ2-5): KAGVTQTPRYLIKTRGQQVTLSCSPISGHRSVSWYQQTPGQGLQFLFEYFSETQRNKGNFPGRFSGRQFSNSRSEMNVSTLELGDSALYLCASSLDRTGEETQYFGPGTRLLVL.

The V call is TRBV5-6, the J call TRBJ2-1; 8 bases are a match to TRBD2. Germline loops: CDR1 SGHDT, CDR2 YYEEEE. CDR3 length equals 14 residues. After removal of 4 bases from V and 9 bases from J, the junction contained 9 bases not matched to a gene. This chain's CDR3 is CASSADLLAGEQFF. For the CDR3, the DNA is TGTGCCAGCAGCGCCGATTTGCTAGCGGGTGAGCAGTTCTTC.

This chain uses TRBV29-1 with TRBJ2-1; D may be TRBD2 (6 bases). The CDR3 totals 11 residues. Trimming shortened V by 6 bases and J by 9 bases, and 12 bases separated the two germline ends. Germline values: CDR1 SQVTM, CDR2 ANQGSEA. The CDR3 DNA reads TGCAGCGTGCGACTAGATGTTGAGCAGTTCTTC. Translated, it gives CSVRLDVEQFF.

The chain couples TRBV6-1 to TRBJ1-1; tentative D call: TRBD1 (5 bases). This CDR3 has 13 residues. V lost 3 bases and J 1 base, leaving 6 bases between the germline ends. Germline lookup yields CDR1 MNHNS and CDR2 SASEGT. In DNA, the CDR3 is TGTGCCAGCAGTGACCAGGGGAACACTGAAGCTTTCTTT. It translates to CASSDQGNTEAFF.

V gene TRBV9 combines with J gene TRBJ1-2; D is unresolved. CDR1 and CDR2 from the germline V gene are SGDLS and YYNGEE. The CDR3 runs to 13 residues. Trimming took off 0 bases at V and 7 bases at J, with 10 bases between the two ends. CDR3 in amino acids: CASSVDGRFGYTF. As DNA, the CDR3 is TGTGCCAGCAGCGTAGACGGGAGGTTTGGCTACACCTTC.

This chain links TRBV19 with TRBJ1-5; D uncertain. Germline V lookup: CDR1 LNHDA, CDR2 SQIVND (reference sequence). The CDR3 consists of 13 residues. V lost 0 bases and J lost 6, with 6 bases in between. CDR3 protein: CASSIERIQPQHF. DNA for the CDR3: TGTGCCAGTAGTATAGAGCGGATTCAGCCCCAGCATTTT.

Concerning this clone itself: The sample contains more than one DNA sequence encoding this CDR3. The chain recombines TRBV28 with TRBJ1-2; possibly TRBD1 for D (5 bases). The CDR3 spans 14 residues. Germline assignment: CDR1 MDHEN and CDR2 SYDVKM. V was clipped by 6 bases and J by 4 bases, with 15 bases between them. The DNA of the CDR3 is TGTGCCAGCAGCCTCGGCGGGGGAGTCTATGGCTACACCTTC. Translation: CASSLGGGVYGYTF.

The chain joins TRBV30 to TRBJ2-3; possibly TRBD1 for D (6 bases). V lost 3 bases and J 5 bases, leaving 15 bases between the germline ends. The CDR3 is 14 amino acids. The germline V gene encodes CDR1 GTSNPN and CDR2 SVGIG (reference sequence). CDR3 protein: CAWRWGRGIDTQYF. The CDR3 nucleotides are TGTGCCTGGAGGTGGGGCAGGGGTATAGATACGCAGTATTTT.

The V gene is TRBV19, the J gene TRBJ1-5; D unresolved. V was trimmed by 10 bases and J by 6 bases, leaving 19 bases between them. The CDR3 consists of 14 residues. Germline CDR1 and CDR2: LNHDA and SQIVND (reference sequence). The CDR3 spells CATSIAGNGQPQHF. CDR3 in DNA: TGTGCCACCTCTATAGCGGGAAACGGTCAGCCCCAGCATTTT.

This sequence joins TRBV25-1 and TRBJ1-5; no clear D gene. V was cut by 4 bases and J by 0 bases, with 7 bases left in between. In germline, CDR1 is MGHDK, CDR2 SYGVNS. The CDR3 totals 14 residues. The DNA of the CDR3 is TGTGCCAGCAGTGCAGGCAGTAGCAATCAGCCCCAGCATTTT. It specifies CASSAGSSNQPQHF.

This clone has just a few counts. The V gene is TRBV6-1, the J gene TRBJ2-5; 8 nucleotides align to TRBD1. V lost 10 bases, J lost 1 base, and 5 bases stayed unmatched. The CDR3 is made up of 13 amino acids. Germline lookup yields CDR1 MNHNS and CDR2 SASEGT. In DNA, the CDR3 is TGTGCCACCCGGGACAGGCCCCAAGAGACCCAGTACTTC. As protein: CATRDRPQETQYF.

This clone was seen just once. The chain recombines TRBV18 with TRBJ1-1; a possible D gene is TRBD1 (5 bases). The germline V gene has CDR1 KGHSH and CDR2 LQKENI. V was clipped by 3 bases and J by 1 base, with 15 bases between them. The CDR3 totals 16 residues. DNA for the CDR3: TGTGCCAGCTCACCGAATTTTGGGGCCGGGAACACTGAAGCTTTCTTT. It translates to CASSPNFGAGNTEAFF.

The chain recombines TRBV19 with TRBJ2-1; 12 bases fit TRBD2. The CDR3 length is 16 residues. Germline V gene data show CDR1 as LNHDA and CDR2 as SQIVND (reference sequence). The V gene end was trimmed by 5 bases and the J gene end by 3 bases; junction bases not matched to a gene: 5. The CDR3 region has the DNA TGTGCCAGTAGTCCCACGACTAGCGGGAGCTACAATGAGCAGTTCTTC. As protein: CASSPTTSGSYNEQFF.

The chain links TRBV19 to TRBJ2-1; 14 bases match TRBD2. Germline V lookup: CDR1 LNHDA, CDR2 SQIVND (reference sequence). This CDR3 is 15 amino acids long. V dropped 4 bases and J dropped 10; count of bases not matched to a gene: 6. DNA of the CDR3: TGTGCCAGTAGTACCACTCGGACTAGCGGGGGGGAGCAGTTCTTC. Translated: CASSTTRTSGGEQFF.

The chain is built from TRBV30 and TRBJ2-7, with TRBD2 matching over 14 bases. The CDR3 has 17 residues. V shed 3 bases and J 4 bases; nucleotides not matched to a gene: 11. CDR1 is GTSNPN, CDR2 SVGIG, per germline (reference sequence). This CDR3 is CAWRQDWGTSGRYEQYF. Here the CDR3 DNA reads TGTGCCTGGAGGCAGGACTGGGGGACTAGCGGGAGATACGAGCAGTACTTC.